What follows are 21 T cell receptor beta chains derived from one specimen sequenced in a study of human T cells and chemical hapten exposure. Via MiXCR, TCRdb re-called the RACE reads, giving one row per CDR3 protein. The table includes 74,000 or so distinct CDR3 sequences, approximately 12% detected once. Documented time point: patch test 1, 2 weeks after DPC sensitization. Noted treatment: therapeutic diphenylcyclopropenone sensitization with weekly scalp DPC. This specimen consisted of whole blood, obtained in connection with sensitization to the hapten diphenylcyclopropenone (DPC). These receptor sequences come from a woman in her sixties with alopecia areata. Some clones in this sample may be carry-over from other donors' samples.

The sample holds many counts of this clonotype. The chain has TRBV20-1 and TRBJ2-6; no definite D call. CDR1 and CDR2 from the germline V gene are DFQATT and SNEGSKA (reference sequence). Trimming shortened V by 0 bases and J by 0 bases, and 6 bases separated the two germline ends. There are 15 residues in the CDR3. For the CDR3, the DNA is TGCAGTGCTAGAGATTCCAACTCTGGGGCCAACGTCCTGACTTTC. The encoded protein is CSARDSNSGANVLTF.

The chain is built from TRBV30 and TRBJ2-2; TRBD1 might be the D (5 bases). Germline CDR1 and CDR2: GTSNPN and SVGIG (reference sequence). With 5 bases removed from V and 6 bases from J, the gap between germline ends came to 13 bases. The CDR3 runs 13 residues. DNA for the CDR3: TGTGCCTGGGGGGCGAGGAGACCCGGGGAGCTGTTTTTT. Protein: CAWGARRPGELFF.

Ten or more counts support this clonotype. The V and J genes are TRBV11-2 and TRBJ1-1; no firm D call. The V and J ends lost 1 base and 5 bases respectively, with 14 bases between them. This CDR3 region has 15 residues. The germline CDR1 and CDR2 sequences are SGHAT and FQNNGV. The CDR3, as DNA: TGTGCCAGCAGCTTAGCCGGCTTGGAAGGGACTGAAGCTTTCTTT. It translates to CASSLAGLEGTEAFF.

This clonotype was observed many times. The chain is built from TRBV7-6 and TRBJ2-7, with D possibly matching TRBD2 (7 bases). V was shortened by 5 bases and J by 5 bases, with 16 bases between the two germline ends. Looked up from germline, CDR1 is SGHVS and CDR2 is FNYEAQ. There are 14 residues in the CDR3. The CDR3 DNA reads as TGTGCCAGCAGCCGAGAGGGGGGGGTTAACGAGCAGTACTTC. This gives the protein CASSREGGVNEQYF.

In this sample, this clonotype turned up a few times. The chain is built from TRBV2 and TRBJ1-1; the D is unclear. Germline loops: CDR1 SNHLY, CDR2 FYNNEI. V was pared by 7 bases and J by 7 bases, with 16 bases between. The CDR3 covers 13 residues. CDR3 amino acids: CASKKASWGEAFF. The CDR3 nucleotides read TGTGCCAGCAAGAAAGCCTCCTGGGGTGAAGCTTTCTTT.

This clonotype was observed many times. The genes are TRBV11-2 and TRBJ2-1; D could derive from TRBD1 or TRBD2 (5 bases each). V was trimmed by 6 bases and J by 2 bases, leaving 17 bases between them. The CDR3 extends over 16 amino acids. Germline CDR1 and CDR2: SGHAT and FQNNGV. CDR3 sequence: CASRLLRGRTYNEQFF. In nucleotides, the CDR3 is TGTGCCAGCAGGCTTCTGAGGGGCCGAACCTACAATGAGCAGTTCTTC.

This clonotype was picked up many times. The rearrangement uses TRBV18 and TRBJ2-3; 8 positions match TRBD2. CDR1 is KGHSH and CDR2 is LQKENI in the germline V gene. This CDR3 region has 15 residues. Germline trimming cut 0 bases from V and 5 bases from J; bases unmatched to any gene: 4. In DNA form, the CDR3 reads TGTGCCAGCTCACCACCCGGGGGGGAGAGAGATACGCAGTATTTT. Translating gives CASSPPGGERDTQYF.

This clonotype has ten or more counts. The rearrangement uses TRBV7-9 and TRBJ1-1, with TRBD1 matching 9 bases. Germline CDR1 is SEHNR and CDR2 is FQNEAQ (reference sequence). J was trimmed by 10 bases and V by 5 bases; bases with no gene match: 11. This CDR3 spans 14 amino acids. The CDR3 nucleotides read TGTGCCAGCAGCCCAGGGACAGGGCAATCTTCAGCTTTCTTT. This sequence encodes CASSPGTGQSSAFF.

This clonotype was recorded many times. CDR3 nucleotides: TGTGCCAGCCCAGGCGAGGGGGCGGGAGATACGCAGTATTTT. Amino acid sequence: CASPGEGAGDTQYF. The J gene is TRBJ2-3, the V gene TRBV2, with TRBD1 matching over 7 bases. V dropped 8 bases and J dropped 5; count of bases not matched to a gene: 10. The germline V gene encodes CDR1 SNHLY and CDR2 FYNNEI. The CDR3 has 14 amino acids. Full variable domain (outside the CDR3, taken from reference TRBV2 and TRBJ2-3): EPEVTQTPSHQVTQMGQEVILRCVPISNHLYFYWYRQILGQKVEFLVSFYNNEISEKSEIFDDQFSVERPDGSNFTLKIRSTKLEDSAMYFCASPGEGAGDTQYFGPGTRLTVL.

The chain uses TRBV11-2 and TRBJ2-5; 10 nucleotides line up with TRBD2. Germline CDR1 SGHAT, CDR2 FQNNGV. V lost 5 bases, J lost 5 bases, and 11 bases stayed unmatched. This CDR3 has 16 residues. CDR3 in amino acids: CASSLSGGALGETQYF. The CDR3 DNA reads TGTGCCAGCAGCCTCAGCGGGGGGGCCCTTGGGGAGACCCAGTACTTC.

The table lists this clonotype with many counts. V usage is TRBV5-6 and J usage is TRBJ1-6, with no clear D. The CDR3 covers 16 residues. V gave up 0 bases and J gave up 0 bases, with 7 bases separating them. Germline V CDR1 and CDR2: SGHDT, YYEEEE. CDR3: CASSLAGSSYNSPLHF. The CDR3 DNA sequence: TGTGCCAGCAGCTTGGCCGGGAGCTCCTATAATTCACCCCTCCACTTT. Variable domain in full (rest from reference TRBV5-6 and TRBJ1-6): DAGVTQSPTHLIKTRGQQVTLRCSPKSGHDTVSWYQQALGQGPQFIFQYYEEEERQRGNFPDRFSGHQFPNYSSELNVNALLLGDSALYLCASSLAGSSYNSPLHFGNGTRLTVT.

J is TRBJ1-1 and V is TRBV6-1, with a possible D match to TRBD1 (6 bases). V gave up 5 bases and J gave up 0 bases, with 10 bases separating them. Per the germline V gene, CDR1 is MNHNS and CDR2 is SASEGT. The CDR3 spans 14 residues. The CDR3 sequence is CASSSTGVNTEAFF. DNA of the CDR3: TGTGCCAGCAGTTCGACAGGAGTGAACACTGAAGCTTTCTTT.

The chain recombines TRBV15 with TRBJ2-3; unclear D gene. V lost 0 bases and J lost 3, with 4 bases in between. Germline V lookup: CDR1 LNHNV, CDR2 YYDKDF (reference sequence). The CDR3 contains 13 residues. The DNA of the CDR3 is TGTGCCACCAGCAGAGATCTGACAGATACGCAGTATTTT. Encoded protein: CATSRDLTDTQYF.

V and J are TRBV2 and TRBJ1-1; TRBD1 agrees at 7 bases. Germline trimming cut 5 bases from V and 0 bases from J; bases unmatched to any gene: 3. This CDR3 has 14 residues. CDR1 is SNHLY, CDR2 FYNNEI, per germline. CDR3 in DNA: TGTGCCAGCAGTTTGGGACAGTTGAACACTGAAGCTTTCTTT. Protein product: CASSLGQLNTEAFF.

This chain joins TRBV29-1 and TRBJ2-3; D gene ambiguous. The V end lost 4 bases, the J end lost 2 bases, and 16 bases lay between the germline ends. The CDR3 spans 15 residues. Germline-derived CDR1 and CDR2 are SQVTM and ANQGSEA. For the CDR3, the DNA is TGCAGCGTTGGTCCCTTGCTTCAATCCACAGATACGCAGTATTTT. Translated: CSVGPLLQSTDTQYF.

Only a few counts were recorded for this clonotype. The V and J genes are TRBV3-1 and TRBJ2-5; no definite D call. This CDR3 contains 14 residues. Germline V gene lookup returns CDR1 LGHDT and CDR2 YNNKEL (reference sequence). Trimming took off 2 bases at V and 0 bases at J, with 7 bases between the two ends. Written as DNA, the CDR3 is TGTGCCAGCAGCCAAAACTCAAACCAAGAGACCCAGTACTTC. It codes for CASSQNSNQETQYF.

The chain recombines TRBV9 with TRBJ1-4; D perhaps matches TRBD1 (5 bases). The CDR3 is 15 residues long. The V gene lost 4 bases and the J gene lost 8 bases, with 18 bases spanning the gap. In germline, CDR1 is SGDLS, CDR2 YYNGEE. CDR3 loop: CASSPTGTVQEKLFF. As DNA, the CDR3 is TGTGCCAGCAGCCCGACCGGGACGGTACAGGAAAAACTGTTTTTT.

A few counts support this clonotype. The V gene is TRBV6-5, the J gene TRBJ1-1, with no clear D. The ends were cut back, 0 bases at V and 11 bases at J, with 10 bases in the middle. The CDR3 extends over 12 amino acids. CDR1 is MNHEY, CDR2 SVGAGI, per germline. CDR3 sequence: CASSYSNGKAFF. CDR3 nucleotide sequence: TGTGCCAGCAGTTACTCGAACGGGAAGGCTTTCTTT.

This clonotype appeared many times. The chain links TRBV6-1 to TRBJ2-3, with TRBD2 matching 11 bases. V lost 2 bases and J lost 4; bases outside the gene matches: 14. Germline assignment: CDR1 MNHNS and CDR2 SASEGT. CDR3 length: 19 amino acids. The CDR3 DNA reads as TGTGCCAGCAGTGAACGCCTTAGCGGGGGGGCCTTCTCCGCAGATACGCAGTATTTT. Amino acid sequence: CASSERLSGGAFSADTQYF.

This clonotype has at least ten counts. The CDR3 here is CARGPANYGYTF. The CDR3 DNA is TGCGCGAGGGGACCCGCTAACTATGGCTACACCTTC. This chain connects TRBV20-1 to TRBJ1-2; perhaps TRBD1 as D (5 bases). Germline CDR1 DFQATT, CDR2 SNEGSKA (reference sequence). The CDR3 is 12 residues long.

Only a few counts were recorded for this clonotype. The chain joins TRBV20-1 to TRBJ2-4, with TRBD2 matching over 8 bases. The CDR3 is made up of 13 amino acids. J was trimmed by 7 bases and V by 6 bases; bases with no gene match: 8. The germline CDR1 and CDR2 sequences are DFQATT and SNEGSKA (reference sequence). The CDR3 coding sequence is TGCAGTGCACAGGGACTAGTGTCGAACATTCAGTACTTC. Its protein is CSAQGLVSNIQYF.